This is a list of T cell receptor beta chains from one sample in a study of T cell changes during pregnancy in multiple sclerosis. TCRdb's table, derived via immunoSEQ multiplex PCR, lists solely in-frame clones and lacks some. The sample holds 40,000 or so clones, about 87% seen once. The material was CD4+ T cells from peripheral blood mononuclear cells, obtained before pregnancy. The receptors stem from a female donor with multiple sclerosis, enrolled in a pregnancy study. CDR3s include the opening cysteine and the closing phenylalanine or tryptophan. The order of the fields is D gene, J gene, clone size, V gene, CDR3 protein, CDR3 DNA. D genes are given only for firm matches. Size is stated for part of the rows, as once, few or many counts, or as a class when the clone is expanded.

d_gene: NA; j_gene: TRBJ1-6; abundance: NA; v_gene: TRBV4-3; CDR3aa: CASSQQVSYNSPLHF; CDR3nt: TGCGCCAGCAGCCAACAGGTGTCGTATAATTCACCCCTCCACTTT
d_gene: NA; j_gene: TRBJ1-2; abundance: NA; v_gene: TRBV5-1; CDR3aa: CASAEGSYYGYTF; CDR3nt: TGCGCCAGCGCCGAGGGCAGCTACTATGGCTACACCTTC
d_gene: TRBD1; j_gene: TRBJ1-4; abundance: NA; v_gene: TRBV9; CDR3aa: CASSTGTGVREKLFF; CDR3nt: TGTGCCAGCAGCACAGGGACAGGGGTACGCGAAAAACTGTTTTTT
d_gene: NA; j_gene: TRBJ1-2; abundance: NA; v_gene: TRBV5-4; CDR3aa: CASSDPVGGKYGYTF; CDR3nt: TGTGCCAGCAGCGACCCGGTCGGGGGGAAGTATGGCTACACCTTC
d_gene: NA; j_gene: TRBJ1-6; abundance: NA; v_gene: TRBV7-2; CDR3aa: CASSTQGGGSSPLHF; CDR3nt: TGTGCCAGCAGTACGCAGGGAGGGGGGTCTTCACCCCTCCACTTT
d_gene: NA; j_gene: TRBJ1-1; abundance: NA; v_gene: TRBV5-6; CDR3aa: CASSRGSEAFF; CDR3nt: TGTGCCAGCAGCAGAGGGAGTGAAGCTTTCTTT
d_gene: NA; j_gene: TRBJ2-3; abundance: NA; v_gene: TRBV7-6; CDR3aa: CASSLSAAVDTSTDTQYF; CDR3nt: TGTGCCAGCAGCTTAAGCGCTGCGGTGGATACTAGCACAGATACGCAGTATTTT
d_gene: NA; j_gene: TRBJ2-7; abundance: NA; v_gene: TRBV15; CDR3aa: CATSDPDKSTYEQYF; CDR3nt: TGTGCCACCAGCGACCCGGACAAGTCAACCTACGAGCAGTACTTC
d_gene: NA; j_gene: TRBJ2-1; abundance: NA; v_gene: TRBV27; CDR3aa: CASSLSGLLQGNEQFF; CDR3nt: TGTGCCAGCAGTTTATCGGGCCTTCTTCAGGGAAATGAGCAGTTCTTC
d_gene: NA; j_gene: TRBJ1-6; abundance: NA; v_gene: TRBV2; CDR3aa: CASSVGRVNSPLHF; CDR3nt: TGTGCCAGCAGTGTGGGCAGGGTAAATTCACCCCTCCACTTT
d_gene: TRBD1; j_gene: TRBJ1-1; abundance: NA; v_gene: TRBV28; CDR3aa: CASSPWAGGNTEAFF; CDR3nt: TGTGCCAGCAGTCCCTGGGCAGGGGGAAACACTGAAGCTTTCTTT
d_gene: NA; j_gene: TRBJ1-1; abundance: NA; v_gene: TRBV18; CDR3aa: CASSQNRVRDTEAFF; CDR3nt: TGTGCCAGCTCCCAAAACAGGGTCCGGGACACTGAAGCTTTCTTT
d_gene: TRBD1; j_gene: TRBJ1-2; abundance: NA; v_gene: TRBV6-1; CDR3aa: CAMSRDRVDYTF; CDR3nt: TGTGCCATGTCCCGGGACAGGGTGGACTACACCTTC
d_gene: NA; j_gene: TRBJ2-3; abundance: NA; v_gene: TRBV18; CDR3aa: CASSLPGRTDTQYF; CDR3nt: TGTGCCAGCTCACTACCAGGGAGGACAGATACGCAGTATTTT
d_gene: TRBD1; j_gene: TRBJ2-3; abundance: NA; v_gene: TRBV7-7; CDR3aa: CASSPGQGVDTQYF; CDR3nt: TGTGCTAGCAGCCCGGGACAGGGCGTGGATACGCAGTATTTT
d_gene: TRBD2; j_gene: TRBJ2-3; abundance: NA; v_gene: TRBV27; CDR3aa: CASSSLAGGTDTQYF; CDR3nt: TGTGCCAGCTCCTCCTTAGCGGGGGGCACAGATACGCAGTATTTT
d_gene: TRBD1; j_gene: TRBJ1-3; abundance: NA; v_gene: TRBV4-2; CDR3aa: CASSQGDSDGNTIYF; CDR3nt: TGTGCCAGCAGCCAAGGGGACAGTGATGGAAACACCATATATTTT
d_gene: NA; j_gene: TRBJ1-1; abundance: once; v_gene: TRBV18; CDR3aa: CASSTGPNTEAFF; CDR3nt: TGTGCCAGCTCAACAGGACCGAACACTGAAGCTTTCTTT
d_gene: NA; j_gene: TRBJ1-1; abundance: few; v_gene: TRBV7-2; CDR3aa: CASSFGGGDTEAFF; CDR3nt: TGTGCCAGCAGCTTCGGAGGCGGCGACACTGAAGCTTTCTTT
d_gene: TRBD2; j_gene: TRBJ2-5; abundance: NA; v_gene: TRBV2; CDR3aa: CASSEIAGVETQYF; CDR3nt: TGTGCCAGCAGTGAAATAGCGGGGGTAGAGACCCAGTACTTC
d_gene: TRBD1; j_gene: TRBJ1-2; abundance: NA; v_gene: TRBV30; CDR3aa: CAWSARDRGYGYTF; CDR3nt: TGTGCCTGGAGCGCTCGGGACAGGGGCTATGGCTACACCTTC
d_gene: TRBD1; j_gene: TRBJ1-2; abundance: NA; v_gene: TRBV7-2; CDR3aa: CASSLLQGYGYTF; CDR3nt: TGTGCCAGCAGCTTGTTACAGGGGTATGGCTACACCTTC
d_gene: NA; j_gene: TRBJ2-5; abundance: NA; v_gene: TRBV5-6; CDR3aa: CASSFSVGAQETQYF; CDR3nt: TGTGCCAGCAGCTTCTCCGTGGGGGCCCAAGAGACCCAGTACTTC
d_gene: NA; j_gene: TRBJ1-2; abundance: NA; v_gene: TRBV5-1; CDR3aa: CASSPGADTRGYTF; CDR3nt: TGCGCCAGCAGCCCAGGGGCAGATACGAGAGGCTACACCTTC
d_gene: TRBD1; j_gene: TRBJ1-4; abundance: NA; v_gene: TRBV11-2; CDR3aa: CASSPWTGEVEKLFF; CDR3nt: TGTGCCAGCAGCCCTTGGACAGGGGAAGTCGAAAAACTGTTTTTT
d_gene: NA; j_gene: TRBJ1-2; abundance: NA; v_gene: TRBV6-6; CDR3aa: CASSYGGIGYTF; CDR3nt: TGTGCCAGCAGTTACGGGGGGATCGGCTACACCTTC
d_gene: NA; j_gene: TRBJ2-2; abundance: NA; v_gene: TRBV5-1; CDR3aa: CASSPQQMNTGELFF; CDR3nt: TGCGCCAGCAGCCCCCAACAGATGAACACCGGGGAGCTGTTTTTT
d_gene: NA; j_gene: TRBJ2-2; abundance: NA; v_gene: TRBV12-5; CDR3aa: CASGSTYDGSPRTGELFF; CDR3nt: TGTGCTAGTGGTTCTACCTATGACGGATCCCCGAGGACCGGGGAGCTGTTTTTT
d_gene: TRBD2; j_gene: TRBJ2-7; abundance: NA; v_gene: TRBV7-2; CDR3aa: CASSLWYSGGPPYEQYF; CDR3nt: TGTGCCAGCAGCTTATGGTACAGCGGGGGGCCACCCTACGAGCAGTACTTC
d_gene: NA; j_gene: TRBJ1-1; abundance: NA; v_gene: TRBV7-2; CDR3aa: CASSLGGGNTEAFF; CDR3nt: TGTGCCAGCAGTCTAGGGGGGGGGAACACTGAAGCTTTCTTT
d_gene: TRBD1; j_gene: TRBJ1-5; abundance: once; v_gene: TRBV27; CDR3aa: CASSPFGTGVLGNQPQHF; CDR3nt: TGTGCCAGCAGTCCATTTGGGACAGGGGTTCTGGGGAATCAGCCCCAGCATTTT
d_gene: NA; j_gene: TRBJ1-2; abundance: NA; v_gene: TRBV4-3; CDR3aa: CASSQETRDYGYTF; CDR3nt: TGCGCCAGCAGCCAAGAAACGAGGGACTATGGCTACACCTTC
d_gene: TRBD2; j_gene: TRBJ2-3; abundance: NA; v_gene: TRBV10-3; CDR3aa: CATVKERGVADTQYF; CDR3nt: TGTGCCACCGTGAAGGAGCGGGGGGTTGCAGATACGCAGTATTTT
d_gene: NA; j_gene: TRBJ2-3; abundance: NA; v_gene: TRBV5-1; CDR3aa: CASSLAQGFGTDTQYF; CDR3nt: TGCGCCAGCAGCTTGGCACAGGGATTTGGCACAGATACGCAGTATTTT
d_gene: TRBD2; j_gene: TRBJ2-7; abundance: NA; v_gene: TRBV19; CDR3aa: CASSIGQGLPYEQYF; CDR3nt: TGTGCCAGTAGTATAGGCCAGGGACTACCCTACGAGCAGTACTTC
d_gene: TRBD1; j_gene: TRBJ1-2; abundance: NA; v_gene: TRBV5-4; CDR3aa: CASSLTGAYGYTF; CDR3nt: TGTGCCAGCAGCTTGACAGGGGCTTATGGCTACACCTTC
d_gene: NA; j_gene: TRBJ2-3; abundance: NA; v_gene: TRBV11-2; CDR3aa: CASSLGIAVATQYF; CDR3nt: TGTGCCAGCAGCTTAGGAATAGCGGTGGCTACGCAGTATTTT
d_gene: NA; j_gene: TRBJ1-1; abundance: NA; v_gene: TRBV6-1; CDR3aa: CASSVSWTPNTEAFF; CDR3nt: TGTGCCAGCAGTGTTTCGTGGACACCGAACACTGAAGCTTTCTTT
d_gene: TRBD1; j_gene: TRBJ2-2; abundance: once; v_gene: TRBV5-5; CDR3aa: CASSAGQGRATGELFF; CDR3nt: TGTGCCAGCAGCGCTGGACAGGGAAGAGCCACCGGGGAGCTGTTTTTT
d_gene: NA; j_gene: TRBJ2-5; abundance: NA; v_gene: TRBV18; CDR3aa: CASSPDRPGTQYF; CDR3nt: TGTGCCAGCTCACCAGACAGGCCAGGGACCCAGTACTTC
d_gene: TRBD1; j_gene: TRBJ1-2; abundance: NA; v_gene: TRBV7-2; CDR3aa: CASSPRTGGGF; CDR3nt: TGTGCCAGCAGCCCGAGGACAGGGGGAGGCTTC
d_gene: NA; j_gene: TRBJ1-5; abundance: few; v_gene: TRBV7-2; CDR3aa: CASRLVSNQPQHF; CDR3nt: TGTGCCAGCCGACTTGTTAGCAATCAGCCCCAGCATTTT
d_gene: TRBD1; j_gene: TRBJ1-5; abundance: NA; v_gene: TRBV28; CDR3aa: CASMRGLGQPQHF; CDR3nt: TGTGCCAGCATGAGGGGGCTTGGTCAGCCCCAGCATTTT
d_gene: NA; j_gene: TRBJ1-4; abundance: NA; v_gene: TRBV5-8; CDR3aa: CASSDPSRNEKLFF; CDR3nt: TGTGCCAGCAGCGATCCGAGCCGTAATGAAAAACTGTTTTTT
d_gene: TRBD2; j_gene: TRBJ2-3; abundance: NA; v_gene: TRBV5-8; CDR3aa: CASALAGGPDTQYF; CDR3nt: TGTGCCAGCGCACTAGCGGGGGGACCGGATACGCAGTATTTT
d_gene: TRBD2; j_gene: TRBJ2-5; abundance: NA; v_gene: TRBV11-1; CDR3aa: CASSVGGTETQYF; CDR3nt: TGTGCCAGCAGCGTGGGGGGGACAGAGACCCAGTACTTC
d_gene: NA; j_gene: TRBJ2-7; abundance: NA; v_gene: TRBV7-2; CDR3aa: CASSLKVRGYEQYF; CDR3nt: TGTGCCAGCAGCTTGAAAGTACGGGGCTACGAGCAGTACTTC
d_gene: NA; j_gene: TRBJ1-1; abundance: NA; v_gene: TRBV5-4; CDR3aa: CASSPGGQVRGTEAFF; CDR3nt: TGTGCCAGCAGCCCAGGAGGGCAAGTCCGGGGCACTGAAGCTTTCTTT
d_gene: NA; j_gene: TRBJ1-2; abundance: NA; v_gene: TRBV5-1; CDR3aa: CASSYGGNYGYTF; CDR3nt: TGCGCCAGCAGCTACGGGGGAAACTATGGCTACACCTTC
d_gene: NA; j_gene: TRBJ1-5; abundance: NA; v_gene: TRBV7-9; CDR3aa: CASSPDAAQPQHF; CDR3nt: TGTGCCAGCAGCCCGGATGCGGCCCAGCCCCAGCATTTT
d_gene: NA; j_gene: TRBJ1-2; abundance: NA; v_gene: TRBV28; CDR3aa: CASTSAGDYGYTF; CDR3nt: TGTGCCAGCACCTCGGCGGGGGACTATGGCTACACCTTC
d_gene: TRBD2; j_gene: TRBJ2-3; abundance: NA; v_gene: TRBV7-6; CDR3aa: CASSLAGGRPDTQYF; CDR3nt: TGTGCCAGCAGCCTAGCGGGGGGGCGACCAGATACGCAGTATTTT
d_gene: TRBD1; j_gene: TRBJ2-3; abundance: NA; v_gene: TRBV19; CDR3aa: CASLRQGSTDTQYF; CDR3nt: TGTGCCAGTCTTCGACAGGGAAGCACAGATACGCAGTATTTT
d_gene: TRBD1; j_gene: TRBJ1-2; abundance: NA; v_gene: TRBV29-1; CDR3aa: CSVGTGAGYGYTF; CDR3nt: TGCAGCGTTGGGACAGGGGCTGGCTATGGCTACACCTTC
d_gene: NA; j_gene: TRBJ2-3; abundance: NA; v_gene: TRBV7-9; CDR3aa: CASSFRVITDTQYF; CDR3nt: TGTGCCAGCAGCTTTCGAGTGATCACAGATACGCAGTATTTT
d_gene: TRBD2; j_gene: TRBJ2-1; abundance: NA; v_gene: TRBV18; CDR3aa: CASSPMGLAGDTYNEQFF; CDR3nt: TGTGCCAGCTCACCAATGGGACTAGCGGGAGATACCTACAATGAGCAGTTCTTC
d_gene: NA; j_gene: TRBJ2-4; abundance: NA; v_gene: TRBV2; CDR3aa: CASSEVLTVNIQYF; CDR3nt: TGTGCCAGCAGTGAGGTCTTGACAGTAAACATTCAGTACTTC
d_gene: TRBD1; j_gene: TRBJ2-6; abundance: NA; v_gene: TRBV25-1; CDR3aa: CASSEQGAGGANVLTF; CDR3nt: TGTGCCAGCAGTGAACAGGGGGCGGGGGGGGCCAACGTCCTGACTTTC
d_gene: NA; j_gene: TRBJ2-1; abundance: NA; v_gene: TRBV7-9; CDR3aa: CASSTSSGYNEQFF; CDR3nt: TGTGCCAGCAGCACCTCGAGCGGTTACAATGAGCAGTTCTTC
d_gene: TRBD1; j_gene: TRBJ2-7; abundance: NA; v_gene: TRBV11-1; CDR3aa: CASSPFGDRVIHEQYF; CDR3nt: TGTGCCAGCAGCCCATTTGGGGACAGGGTAATCCACGAGCAGTACTTC